Listed here is a single TCR beta chain. V dropped 1 base and J dropped 2; count of bases not matched to a gene: 3. CDR3 length: 15 residues. Germline V gene sequence: CDR1 LGHNA, CDR2 YSLEER. The data originate from a study of lymphopenia after photon versus proton radiotherapy. Assay used: immunoSEQ multiplex PCR; TCRdb lists only in-frame clones, some missing. Of 160,000 or so clones detected, around 85% appear once; the ten largest clones hold approximately 4.6%. The specimen was peripheral blood, collected from a patient treated with photon-based radiotherapy. The receptor was isolated from a man between 45 and 60 years old with gastric cancer. The chain recombines TRBV4-3 with TRBJ2-7; 9 bases agree with TRBD1. DNA of the CDR3: TGCGCCAGCAGCCAAGTGGGGACAGGGCCCTACGAGCAGTACTTC. Encoded protein: CASSQVGTGPYEQYF.